This T cell receptor beta chain was profiled in a study of pediatric ulcerative colitis. The survey-level immunoSEQ assay was used. Using immunoSEQ multiplex PCR, the repertoire was profiled, and TCRdb retains in-frame clones only, with some absent. The table has 10,000 to 15,000 clones, 70% to 80% seen once. V was trimmed by 4 bases and J by 2 bases, leaving 15 bases between them. This CDR3 is built from 14 residues. CDR1 GTSNPN and CDR2 SVGIG come from the germline V gene (reference sequence). The rectum was sampled with one to two pinch biopsies at colonoscopy. V is TRBV30 and J is TRBJ2-7; D is possibly TRBD2 (5 bases). Material for sequencing was gut tissue. The sequence came from a boy younger than 18 who was a control in a study of pediatric ulcerative colitis. In DNA, the CDR3 is TGTGCCTGGAAGGTCGGGCTAGCCCCCTACGAGCAGTACTTC. It specifies CAWKVGLAPYEQYF.